These 18 T cell receptor beta chains share one sample of origin, sequenced in a study of cytomegalovirus exposure and HLA in healthy donors. Libraries were prepared by immunoSEQ multiplex PCR; TCRdb keeps only in-frame clonotypes and omits some of them. The table has roughly 60,000 clones, 95% seen once. The specimen was PBMCs. The receptors were sampled from a young woman in good health and CMV-seropositive.

V gene TRBV7-8 combines with J gene TRBJ1-5; a possible D gene is TRBD1 (6 bases). The CDR3 is made up of 13 amino acids. With 7 bases removed from V and 11 bases from J, the gap between germline ends came to 18 bases. CDR1 and CDR2 from the germline V gene are SGHVS and FQNEAQ. The DNA of the CDR3 is TGTGCCAGCACCAACAGGGCTCTTTGGGCCCAGCATTTT. Translating gives CASTNRALWAQHF. Filled out from reference TRBV7-8 and TRBJ1-5, the complete variable domain reads GAGVSQSPRYKVAKRGQDVALRCDPISGHVSLFWYQQALGQGPEFLTYFQNEAQLDKSGLPSDRFFAERPEGSVSTLKIQRTQQEDSAVYLCASTNRALWAQHFGDGTRLSIL.

This chain links TRBV6-6 with TRBJ1-2, with D unclear. Looked up from germline, CDR1 is MNHNY and CDR2 is SVGAGI (reference sequence). CDR3 length equals 15 residues. V was pared by 0 bases and J by 5 bases, with 13 bases between. The CDR3, as DNA: TGTGCCAGCAGTTACTCTCCGGGAACCAGTTATGGCTACACCTTC. Translated: CASSYSPGTSYGYTF.

This clone was observed a single time. The rearrangement uses TRBV19 and TRBJ2-7, with TRBD2 identical over 9 bases. The CDR3 is 18 residues long. After removal of 1 base from V and 4 bases from J, the junction contained 14 bases not matched to a gene. CDR1 is LNHDA, CDR2 SQIVND, per germline (reference sequence). The CDR3 DNA follows: TGTGCCAGTAGTATAGCCCCTCTAGCGGGACCCTCCGGTTACGAGCAGTACTTC. Translating gives CASSIAPLAGPSGYEQYF.

This rearrangement joins TRBV9 to TRBJ2-3; TRBD2 agrees at 10 bases. Looked up from germline, CDR1 is SGDLS and CDR2 is YYNGEE. V trimming: 3 bases; J trimming: 4 bases; junction bases outside the gene matches: 2. This CDR3 has 14 amino acids. CDR3 sequence: CASSERGGPDTQYF. CDR3 DNA: TGTGCCAGCAGCGAGCGGGGGGGCCCAGATACGCAGTATTTT.

The chain recombines TRBV9 with TRBJ1-2; D gene uncertain. The germline V and J ends were trimmed by 2 bases and 0 bases, with 11 bases remaining between them. CDR1 is SGDLS and CDR2 is YYNGEE in the germline V gene. The CDR3 totals 15 residues. The CDR3 here is CASSVDRGSNYGYTF. The CDR3 DNA sequence: TGTGCCAGCAGCGTGGACCGGGGATCTAACTATGGCTACACCTTC.

For this clone: A read error may account for a junction end that differs from germline. This chain links TRBV4-1 with TRBJ1-6; tentative D call: TRBD1 (6 bases). The CDR3 has 17 amino acids. Germline V gene lookup returns CDR1 MGHRA and CDR2 YSYEKL. The DNA of the CDR3 is TGCGCCAGCAGCCAAAGTTTAATCACAGGGAATAAGTCACCCCTCCACTTT. It codes for CASSQSLITGNKSPLHF.

The chain uses TRBV2 and TRBJ1-5, with 8 positions matching TRBD1. The length of the CDR3 is 14 residues. The junction had 11 bases not matched to a gene; V was cut back by 10 bases and J by 6 bases. CDR1 is SNHLY and CDR2 is FYNNEI in the germline V gene. CDR3 coding DNA: TGTGCCACCGAGGACAGGGCGGGCGGTCAGCCCCAGCATTTT. It translates to CATEDRAGGQPQHF.

The gene calls are TRBV7-6 and TRBJ2-5, with D tentatively TRBD2 (6 bases). The germline V gene has CDR1 SGHVS and CDR2 FNYEAQ. This CDR3 spans 13 amino acids. With 0 bases removed from V and 5 bases from J, the gap between germline ends came to 7 bases. The CDR3, as DNA: TGTGCCAGCAGCTTAGCGCGGGACGAGACCCAGTACTTC. It yields the protein CASSLARDETQYF.

The chain carries TRBV6-1 and TRBJ1-3, with D possibly TRBD1 on 5 matching bases. The CDR3 spans 15 residues. Trimming took 4 bases from V and 1 from J, leaving 11 bases between them. Germline CDR1 and CDR2: MNHNS and SASEGT. The CDR3 DNA follows: TGTGCCAGCAGTGGGGGGGAGGATTCTGGAAACACCATATATTTT. Protein sequence: CASSGGEDSGNTIYF.

The CDR3 DNA follows: TGTGCCAGTAGTATCCTAGCAGCGGATACGCAGTATTTT. It yields the protein CASSILAADTQYF. V is TRBV19 and J is TRBJ2-3; weak D call: TRBD2 (5 bases). Trimming shortened V by 3 bases and J by 6 bases, and 10 bases separated the two germline ends. Germline V lookup: CDR1 LNHDA, CDR2 SQIVND (reference sequence). The CDR3 covers 13 residues. The full variable domain, its missing parts supplied by reference TRBV19 and TRBJ2-3, is DGGITQSPKYLFRKEGQNVTLSCEQNLNHDAMYWYRQDPGQGLRLIYYSQIVNDFQKGDIAEGYSVSREKKESFPLTVTSAQKNPTAFYLCASSILAADTQYFGPGTRLTVL.

The chain's CDR3 is CASSLVWGESYNEQFF. CDR3 in DNA: TGTGCCAGCAGCTTAGTCTGGGGGGAATCCTACAATGAGCAGTTCTTC. This chain uses TRBV13 with TRBJ2-1; D is possibly TRBD2 (6 bases). The V and J ends lost 1 base and 1 base respectively, with 11 bases between them. This CDR3 is 16 amino acids long. Germline V CDR1 and CDR2: PRHDT, FYEKMQ (reference sequence).

This sequence joins TRBV25-1 and TRBJ2-1; 7 nucleotides align to TRBD2. In germline, CDR1 is MGHDK, CDR2 SYGVNS. The CDR3 spans 15 residues. V gave up 2 bases and J gave up 5 bases; unmatched junction bases: 6. CDR3 in DNA: TGTGCCAGCAGTGAACTGGAGCGGGATCACAATGAGCAGTTCTTC. Protein sequence: CASSELERDHNEQFF.

The chain employs TRBV11-2 and TRBJ1-2, with no clear D. Trimming removed 5 bases from V and 1 base from J, with 20 bases in between. Looked up from germline, CDR1 is SGHAT and CDR2 is FQNNGV. The CDR3 has 17 amino acids. This chain's CDR3 is CASSPSGNSGLNYGYTF. The CDR3 DNA reads as TGTGCCAGCAGCCCCTCCGGGAATTCAGGCCTTAACTATGGCTACACCTTC.

The J gene is TRBJ1-1, the V gene TRBV6-4; 7 positions match TRBD1. Unmatched junction bases numbered 5, after V lost 3 bases and J lost 4 bases. The V gene's germline CDR1 is MRHNA and CDR2 SNTAGT. The CDR3 loop spans 14 amino acids. CDR3 residues: CASSEVQGGTEAFF. The CDR3 nucleotides read TGTGCCAGCAGTGAAGTCCAGGGGGGCACTGAAGCTTTCTTT.

V usage is TRBV7-9 and J usage is TRBJ2-4, with TRBD2 matching over 10 bases. Per germline, CDR1 SEHNR and CDR2 FQNEAQ (reference sequence). The CDR3 has 14 residues. Unmatched junction bases numbered 7, after V lost 5 bases and J lost 9 bases. DNA for the CDR3: TGTGCCAGCAGCCGCAGCGGGGGGGCGGGCATTCAGTACTTC. Translating it yields CASSRSGGAGIQYF.

This chain connects TRBV9 to TRBJ2-3; D unresolved. The CDR3 loop spans 13 amino acids. Trimming pared 4 bases from V and 6 bases from J, leaving 12 bases between. Germline CDR1 and CDR2: SGDLS and YYNGEE. The CDR3 nucleotides are TGTGCCAGCAGCCCCGACGGGTGGGATACGCAGTATTTT. Residues: CASSPDGWDTQYF.

The J gene is TRBJ1-2, the V gene TRBV29-1; maybe TRBD1 (6 bases). Trimming shortened V by 0 bases and J by 2 bases, and 10 bases separated the two germline ends. Germline V lookup: CDR1 SQVTM, CDR2 ANQGSEA. This CDR3 contains 14 residues. The CDR3 DNA reads as TGCAGCGTTGAAGAGGCAGGGGTAAACTATGGCTACACCTTC. This translates into CSVEEAGVNYGYTF.

The rearrangement links TRBV6-1 to TRBJ2-5; 11 positions match TRBD1. The CDR3 is 13 residues long. V lost 4 bases and J lost 5; bases outside the gene matches: 0. In germline, CDR1 is MNHNS, CDR2 SASEGT. CDR3 amino acids: CASSGDRGETQYF. CDR3 DNA: TGTGCCAGCAGTGGGGACAGGGGGGAGACCCAGTACTTC.